Included here is one TCR beta chain sequence, with context. CDR3 size: 13 residues. V lost 3 bases and J lost 2, with 7 bases in between. Germline V gives CDR1 ENHRY, CDR2 SYGVKD. This specimen belongs to a study of blood T cell repertoires in COVID-19. Sequencing used immunoSEQ multiplex PCR; TCRdb keeps in-frame clones, though not all of them. Altogether about 210,000 clones are present, 65% to 90% being singletons, with the ten largest covering around 9%. The sequence was collected from a woman aged 45 to 65 with acute COVID-19. Input material: PBMCs or T cells enriched from blood (not recorded which). The chain couples TRBV10-3 to TRBJ2-5; D gene unclear. The DNA of the CDR3 is TGTGCCATCAGTGATGGAGTACAAGAGACCCAGTACTTC. As protein: CAISDGVQETQYF.